This T cell receptor beta chain appears in the sequencing data of a study of regulatory T cells in long-lasting Graves disease. Study-wide points: Reduced TCR diversity was observed in persistent Graves' patients versus newly diagnosed patients. In persistent patients, shared public clonotypes (more than 2,500) outnumbered those in new patients (roughly 1,000).

This clonotype was detected many times. Its antigen is not known. Regarding time point: newly diagnosed GD, antithyroid drugs for less than 3 months. Following extraction of RNA from PBMCs, that RNA was used to make the TCR library. Per germline, CDR1 DFQATT and CDR2 SNEGSKA (reference sequence). Trimming took 2 bases from V and 6 from J; bases not matched to a gene: 7. The CDR3 runs 14 residues. Libraries of TCR beta came from iRepertoire HTBI primers plus Arm-PCR of CDR3 regions. MiXCR was run by TCRdb on the multiplex PCR reads, yielding one entry per CDR3 protein. The sample contains fewer than 650,000 distinct CDR3 sequences, around 17% of which appear only once. This same sample was also part of a study on T cells in Graves' hyperthyroidism and ophthalmopathy.

Sequencing was performed on peripheral blood mononuclear cells (PBMCs), taken at new diagnosis, from a patient treated with antithyroid drugs. The TCR comes from a woman aged 30 to 39 with Graves disease. The chain has TRBV20-1 and TRBJ1-2, with TRBD1 matching 9 bases. This CDR3 reads CSARPLTGGDGYTF. In DNA, the CDR3 is TGCAGTGCTAGACCCCTTACAGGGGGCGATGGCTACACCTTC.